This T cell receptor beta chain was identified in a study of control samples from healthy donors and cancer patients. The CDR3 runs 14 residues. Germline CDR1 reads SQVTM; CDR2 reads ANQGSEA. V dropped 0 bases and J dropped 4 bases, with 12 bases sitting between them. Sequencing used immunoSEQ multiplex PCR; TCRdb keeps in-frame clones, though not all of them. The sample has 95,000 to 130,000 clones; about 94% are singletons. This TCR derives from a man aged 25-45 years in good health. The chain combines TRBV29-1 with TRBJ1-2; D might be TRBD1 (6 bases). Sequencing input: blood. In DNA, the CDR3 is TGCAGCGTTGAAGATCAGGGGAAAGGCTATGGCTACACCTTC. The encoded protein is CSVEDQGKGYGYTF.